The clone carrying this T cell receptor beta chain was recorded a few times. Its antigen remains unknown. This sample was taken from a study of shared clonotypes between healthy human individuals. The study's findings and limits: Sample collection involved blood only; tissue repertoires are likely different.

Sequencing was performed with immunoSEQ multiplex PCR; in TCRdb, only in-frame clones are kept and a portion is missing. Of almost 750,000 clones in the sample, 72% are singletons; the top ten hold over 1.5%. Germline CDR1 LGHNT, CDR2 FRNRAP. This CDR3 spans 12 amino acids. V lost 3 bases, J lost 7 bases, and 9 bases lay in between. V gene TRBV12-5 combines with J gene TRBJ1-2, with D unresolved. The source of this sequence is a woman younger than 45 in good health. The source material was memory CD4+ T cells sorted from blood. Subset defined: CD45RA-negative fraction. In DNA form, the CDR3 reads TGTGCTAGTGGTTTTTTGGGTTCTGGCTACACCTTC. This gives the protein CASGFLGSGYTF.